These 21 T cell receptor beta chains were all obtained from the same sample, sequenced in a study of shared clonotypes between healthy human individuals. Repertoires were generated with immunoSEQ multiplex PCR, while TCRdb's copy carries only in-frame clones and drops some. Among 2.5 million or so clones listed, approximately 92% were seen once. The sequencing input was naive CD4+ T cells sorted from blood. Subset noted: CD45RA+ positively selected. The receptors here all came from a man between 18 and 29 years old in good health.

This clone is a singleton in its sample. This chain joins TRBV7-9 and TRBJ1-4; the match to TRBD1 covers 10 bases. This CDR3 region has 14 residues. CDR1 is SEHNR and CDR2 is FQNEAQ in the germline V gene (reference sequence). Trimming removed 4 bases from V and 5 bases from J; junction bases left unmatched: 1. The CDR3 DNA follows: TGTGCCAGCAGCTGGGACAGGGGAAATGAAAAACTGTTTTTT. Amino acid sequence: CASSWDRGNEKLFF. Supplemented by reference TRBV7-9 and TRBJ1-4, the full variable domain reads DTGVSQNPRHKITKRGQNVTFRCDPISEHNRLYWYRQTLGQGPEFLTYFQNEAQLEKSRLLSDRFSAERPKGSFSTLEIQRTEQGDSAMYLCASSWDRGNEKLFFGSGTQLSVL.

This chain connects TRBV11-2 to TRBJ2-5, with 7 bases aligning to TRBD1. The end of the DNA aligns better with TRBJ2-7, so the J call may be wrong. Germline CDR1 is SGHAT and CDR2 is FQNNGV. CDR3 length: 12 residues. The CDR3 loop reads CASSTDRSEQYF. CDR3 coding DNA: TGTGCCAGCAGCACGGACAGGAGCGAGCAGTACTTC.

The V and J genes are TRBV2 and TRBJ1-4, with D perhaps matching TRBD1 (6 bases). Germline V gene sequence: CDR1 SNHLY, CDR2 FYNNEI. There are 14 residues in the CDR3. V dropped 5 bases and J dropped 7 bases, with 14 bases sitting between them. This CDR3 is CASSSHREAEKLFF. DNA of the CDR3: TGTGCCAGCAGTTCCCACAGGGAGGCTGAAAAACTGTTTTTT.

J is TRBJ1-1 and V is TRBV5-5; D unresolved. This CDR3 contains 14 residues. Trimming pared 0 bases from V and 1 base from J, leaving 7 bases between. Germline lookup yields CDR1 SGHKS and CDR2 YYEKEE (reference sequence). Here the CDR3 DNA reads TGTGCCAGCAGCTTGGACAGTCCGAACACTGAAGCTTTCTTT. Translated: CASSLDSPNTEAFF.

This clone came up a few times. The gene calls are TRBV28 and TRBJ1-4, with unresolved D. Between the trimmed V and J ends, which lost 5 bases and 8 bases, there was a span of 6 bases. Germline CDR1 is MDHEN and CDR2 is SYDVKM. This CDR3 is built from 11 residues. The CDR3 here is CASSQMEKLFF. The CDR3 nucleotides are TGTGCCAGCAGTCAGATGGAAAAACTGTTTTTT. Looking up the rest from reference TRBV28 and TRBJ1-4 gives the full variable domain: DVKVTQSSRYLVKRTGEKVFLECVQDMDHENMFWYRQDPGLGLRLIYFSYDVKMKEKGDIPEGYSVSREKKERFSLILESASTNQTSMYLCASSQMEKLFFGSGTQLSVL.

Turning to this clone: This CDR3 is also generated by other DNA sequences in the sample. This sequence joins TRBV5-4 and TRBJ2-5; 7 bases are a match to TRBD1. Germline lookup yields CDR1 SGHNT and CDR2 YYREEE (reference sequence). The junction had 3 bases not matched to a gene; V was cut back by 1 base and J by 3 bases. CDR3 length: 14 residues. The CDR3 coding sequence is TGTGCCAGCAGCTTGAGGGGGCGCGAAGAGACCCAGTACTTC. This codes for CASSLRGREETQYF.

Concerning this clone itself: Other nucleotide sequences in the sample specify the same CDR3. The chain links TRBV30 to TRBJ1-6, with TRBD1 matching over 8 bases. The CDR3 spans 13 residues. The germline gives CDR1 GTSNPN, CDR2 SVGIG (reference sequence). V shed 3 bases, J shed 9 bases, and the junction held 4 bases outside the gene matches. The CDR3 region has the DNA TGTGCCTGGAGAGCAGGGGGCGGTTCACCCCTCCACTTT. It encodes CAWRAGGGSPLHF. Looking up the rest from reference TRBV30 and TRBJ1-6 gives the full variable domain: SQTIHQWPATLVQPVGSPLSLECTVEGTSNPNLYWYRQAAGRGLQLLFYSVGIGQISSEVPQNLSASRPQDRQFILSSKKLLLSDSGFYLCAWRAGGGSPLHFGNGTRLTVT.

The V call is TRBV29-1, the J call TRBJ2-1, with 7 bases matching TRBD2. J gave up 6 bases and V 1 base, and 3 bases lay outside the gene matches. Per the germline V gene, CDR1 is SQVTM and CDR2 is ANQGSEA. The CDR3 length is 13 residues. DNA of the CDR3: TGCAGCGTTGAAGGGCGGGAGAGCAATGAGCAGTTCTTC. It codes for CSVEGRESNEQFF.

The chain uses TRBV13 and TRBJ2-7; no firm D call. Looked up from germline, CDR1 is PRHDT and CDR2 is FYEKMQ (reference sequence). The CDR3 loop spans 12 amino acids. Trimming pared 5 bases from V and 7 bases from J, leaving 12 bases between. Here the CDR3 DNA reads TGTGCCAGCAGCGCTGATTTTAGGGAGCAGTACTTC. The encoded protein is CASSADFREQYF.

This chain links TRBV11-3 with TRBJ1-2; D gene unclear. Per the germline V gene, CDR1 is SGHNT and CDR2 is YENEEA. This CDR3 contains 13 residues. Trimming cost V 3 bases and J 4 bases, with 9 bases left between them. The CDR3 loop reads CASSFDRGYGYTF. Written as DNA, the CDR3 is TGTGCCAGCAGCTTCGACCGAGGCTATGGCTACACCTTC.

Points on this clone: The same CDR3 can be traced to other DNA sequences in this sample. J is TRBJ2-1 and V is TRBV5-1; tentative D call: TRBD2 (6 bases). Trimming left V 4 bases short and J 1 base short, with 12 bases between. The CDR3 totals 15 residues. The germline V gene encodes CDR1 SGHRS and CDR2 YFSETQ. The CDR3 DNA sequence: TGCGCCAGCAGCAGAGGGGACTCATCCTACAATGAGCAGTTCTTC. It is translated as CASSRGDSSYNEQFF.

The chain couples TRBV18 to TRBJ2-1; TRBD2 might be the D (6 bases). Trimming took 3 bases from V and 0 from J, leaving 9 bases between them. The CDR3 runs 15 residues. Germline V lookup: CDR1 KGHSH, CDR2 LQKENI. This CDR3 reads CASSPGTLSYNEQFF. In DNA, the CDR3 is TGTGCCAGCTCACCCGGGACTCTCTCCTACAATGAGCAGTTCTTC.

DNA for the CDR3: TGTGCCAGTAGTTCAACGACTACAATGGTACACAATGAGCAGTTCTTC. Translation: CASSSTTTMVHNEQFF. The chain employs TRBV19 and TRBJ2-1, with D possibly being TRBD2 (5 bases). V lost 5 bases and J 5 bases, leaving 19 bases between the germline ends. Looked up from germline, CDR1 is LNHDA and CDR2 is SQIVND (reference sequence). The CDR3 has 16 amino acids.

The gene calls are TRBV10-3 and TRBJ2-1; TRBD2 aligns across 12 bases. Germline V lookup: CDR1 ENHRY, CDR2 SYGVKD. The trim removed 3 bases at V and 8 bases at J, leaving 5 bases unmatched. The CDR3 spans 15 residues. CDR3 residues: CAISDQTSGSHEQFF. In DNA form, the CDR3 reads TGTGCCATCAGTGATCAGACTAGCGGGAGCCATGAGCAGTTCTTC.

The rearrangement joins TRBV2 to TRBJ1-1; D remains ambiguous. The germline V gene has CDR1 SNHLY and CDR2 FYNNEI. The CDR3 has 14 residues. Trimming cost V 5 bases and J 4 bases, with 14 bases left between them. The CDR3 DNA is TGTGCCAGCAGTTCGTGGGCCCTGAGCACTGAAGCTTTCTTT. This encodes CASSSWALSTEAFF.

The rearrangement joins TRBV7-2 to TRBJ2-3, with a weak D call TRBD2 (6 bases). The CDR3 runs to 15 residues. The V and J ends lost 3 bases and 6 bases respectively, with 16 bases between them. From germline, CDR1 is SGHTA and CDR2 FQGNSA. The CDR3 DNA follows: TGTGCCAGCAGCTTGGACGGGAGTTTCAGTGATACGCAGTATTTT. As protein: CASSLDGSFSDTQYF.

Only a few counts were recorded for this clone. J is TRBJ1-5 and V is TRBV27; TRBD1 is a possible D gene (6 bases). The CDR3 loop spans 16 amino acids. The V end was cut by 4 bases, the J end by 0 bases, with 13 bases between. Germline CDR1 is MNHEY and CDR2 is SMNVEV (reference sequence). The CDR3 protein is CASSSLGGLSNQPQHF. The CDR3, as DNA: TGTGCCAGCAGTTCCCTTGGGGGGCTTAGCAATCAGCCCCAGCATTTT.

V and J are TRBV4-1 and TRBJ2-7; 7 bases line up with TRBD2. The CDR3 has 17 residues. The V gene's germline CDR1 is MGHRA and CDR2 YSYEKL. V shed 3 bases and J 1 base; nucleotides not matched to a gene: 12. Here the CDR3 reads CASSQALLGLSSYEQYF. CDR3 DNA sequence: TGCGCCAGCAGCCAGGCCCTCCTGGGACTAAGTTCCTACGAGCAGTACTTC.

The chain uses TRBV7-9 and TRBJ2-3, with D perhaps matching TRBD1 (6 bases). The CDR3 consists of 17 residues. The germline V gene has CDR1 SEHNR and CDR2 FQNEAQ (reference sequence). V lost 1 base, J lost 0 bases, and 14 bases lay in between. This CDR3 reads CASSLGATGLSTDTQYF. The DNA of the CDR3 is TGTGCCAGCAGCTTAGGGGCTACAGGGCTTAGCACAGATACGCAGTATTTT.

The CDR3 nucleotides read TGTGCCAGCAGCTCAGGCCGCGAAAACTCACCCCTCCACTTT. Protein: CASSSGRENSPLHF. This chain uses TRBV11-2 with TRBJ1-6; D is unclear. The germline CDR1 and CDR2 sequences are SGHAT and FQNNGV. Trimming took off 4 bases at V and 10 bases at J, with 14 bases between the two ends. This CDR3 is built from 14 residues.

The DNA for the CDR3 is TGTGCCAGCAGTTTGGCAGGGACGAACACTGAAGCTTTCTTT. Protein product: CASSLAGTNTEAFF. The chain employs TRBV6-5 and TRBJ1-1; maybe TRBD1 (5 bases). This CDR3 comprises 14 residues. Germline loops: CDR1 MNHEY, CDR2 SVGAGI. V gave up 4 bases and J gave up 1 base, with 10 bases separating them.